The 25 T cell receptor beta chains in this list originate from one sample, sequenced in a study of cytomegalovirus exposure and HLA in healthy donors. The PCR was carried out with 60 Vbeta primers and 13 Jbeta primers. Assay used: immunoSEQ multiplex PCR; TCRdb lists only in-frame clones, some missing. The repertoire holds roughly 260,000 clones, with around four fifths as singletons. Input material: PBMCs. These receptors were obtained from a woman between 35 and 50 years old in good health and CMV-seropositive.

This chain connects TRBV19 to TRBJ2-5; possible D gene TRBD1, 7 bases. The germline CDR1 and CDR2 sequences are LNHDA and SQIVND (reference sequence). V was clipped by 6 bases and J by 4 bases, with 18 bases between them. The CDR3 runs 15 residues. CDR3 sequence: CASRRDRMGGETQYF. DNA of the CDR3: TGTGCCAGTAGACGGGACAGAATGGGGGGAGAGACCCAGTACTTC.

The CDR3 reads CASSPRVAGEQETQYF. CDR3 DNA sequence: TGTGCCAGCTCACCACGGGTAGCGGGAGAACAAGAGACCCAGTACTTC. The chain links TRBV18 to TRBJ2-5; TRBD2 matches at 9 bases. The V gene end was trimmed by 1 base and the J gene end by 2 bases; junction bases not matched to a gene: 5. In germline, CDR1 is KGHSH, CDR2 LQKENI. This CDR3 is 16 amino acids long.

V gene TRBV7-8 combines with J gene TRBJ2-7, with TRBD2 matching over 10 bases. The germline gives CDR1 SGHVS, CDR2 FQNEAQ. The length of the CDR3 is 15 residues. J was trimmed by 5 bases and V by 4 bases; bases with no gene match: 8. The CDR3 region has the DNA TGTGCCAGCAGCTCTCGGAGCGGGAGGGCCGACGAGCAGTACTTC. It specifies CASSSRSGRADEQYF.

In this sample, this clone turned up once. The gene calls are TRBV18 and TRBJ2-1; 7 bases agree with TRBD1. There are 17 residues in the CDR3. V shed 3 bases, J shed 0 bases, and the junction held 8 bases outside the gene matches. Germline V gene sequence: CDR1 KGHSH, CDR2 LQKENI. The CDR3 DNA reads as TGTGCCAGCTCACCTCCCTGGACAGGTGGCTCCTACAATGAGCAGTTCTTC. This gives the protein CASSPPWTGGSYNEQFF.

The J gene is TRBJ1-5, the V gene TRBV19; 8 nucleotides agree with TRBD1. This CDR3 is 16 amino acids long. J lost 5 bases, V lost 5 bases, and 11 bases had no gene match. Germline lookup yields CDR1 LNHDA and CDR2 SQIVND (reference sequence). The CDR3 DNA sequence: TGTGCCAGTAGTGGAAGATTAGGACAGGGAGATCAGCCCCAGCATTTT. It encodes CASSGRLGQGDQPQHF. The full variable domain, completed using reference TRBV19 and TRBJ1-5, is DGGITQSPKYLFRKEGQNVTLSCEQNLNHDAMYWYRQDPGQGLRLIYYSQIVNDFQKGDIAEGYSVSREKKESFPLTVTSAQKNPTAFYLCASSGRLGQGDQPQHFGDGTRLSIL.

Worth noting for this clone: The junction departs from germline at one end; a sequencing error may be responsible. V usage is TRBV7-9 and J usage is TRBJ2-7, with TRBD2 matching 8 bases. The CDR3 runs 16 residues. Germline V gene data show CDR1 as SEHNR and CDR2 as FQNEAQ (reference sequence). DNA for the CDR3: TGTTCCAGCAGCACCCTTAGCGGGGTAAGCTCCTACGAGCAGTACTTC. The encoded protein is CSSSTLSGVSSYEQYF. Combining the CDR3 with reference TRBV7-9 and TRBJ2-7 gives the whole variable domain DTGVSQNPRHKITKRGQNVTFRCDPISEHNRLYWYRQTLGQGPEFLTYFQNEAQLEKSRLLSDRFSAERPKGSFSTLEIQRTEQGDSAMYLCSSSTLSGVSSYEQYFGPGTRLTVT.

This chain joins TRBV25-1 and TRBJ2-7, with 7 bases identical to TRBD2. The CDR3 length is 16 residues. V dropped 2 bases and J dropped 7; count of bases not matched to a gene: 14. Per germline, CDR1 MGHDK and CDR2 SYGVNS. The CDR3 DNA sequence: TGTGCCAGCAGTGAAGTAGGGACTACTTCGGGCGGGGAGCAGTACTTC. Amino acids: CASSEVGTTSGGEQYF.

This rearrangement joins TRBV28 to TRBJ2-1; 10 bases map to TRBD2. This CDR3 region has 17 residues. The germline gives CDR1 MDHEN, CDR2 SYDVKM. V lost 2 bases and J lost 1; bases outside the gene matches: 5. CDR3 coding DNA: TGTGCCAGCAGTTTAAATGGAGCGGGAGGGTCCTACAATGAGCAGTTCTTC. Protein sequence: CASSLNGAGGSYNEQFF.

V usage is TRBV7-9 and J usage is TRBJ2-5, with 7 nucleotides matching TRBD1. The CDR3 contains 15 residues. Unmatched junction bases numbered 7, after V lost 1 base and J lost 5 bases. Germline CDR1 and CDR2: SEHNR and FQNEAQ (reference sequence). As DNA, the CDR3 is TGTGCCAGCAGCTTAGGACAGGGTAATATGGAGACCCAGTACTTC. Translating gives CASSLGQGNMETQYF.

The chain carries TRBV5-1 and TRBJ2-7, with 9 bases aligning to TRBD1. There are 17 residues in the CDR3. The V and J ends lost 3 bases and 0 bases, in that order; junction bases with no gene match: 10. Germline V gene sequence: CDR1 SGHRS, CDR2 YFSETQ. The CDR3 DNA follows: TGCGCCAGCAGCTCGGGACAGGGAATTGGATACTCCTACGAGCAGTACTTC. Encoded protein: CASSSGQGIGYSYEQYF.

This clone was counted a single time. This chain joins TRBV5-1 and TRBJ1-1; 11 bases map to TRBD1. The junction had 4 bases not matched to a gene; V was cut back by 4 bases and J by 5 bases. Germline V CDR1 and CDR2: SGHRS, YFSETQ. There are 14 residues in the CDR3. CDR3 nucleotides: TGCGCCAGCAGCCCGGGACAGGGGGGGACTGAAGCTTTCTTT. Its protein is CASSPGQGGTEAFF.

This rearrangement joins TRBV6-5 to TRBJ2-5; D is ambiguous. The closer fit of TRBJ2-7 to the DNA end suggests the J call may be wrong. The CDR3 totals 15 residues. The germline CDR1 and CDR2 sequences are MNHEY and SVGAGI. CDR3 residues: CASRPDPLGAYEQYF. CDR3 DNA: TGTGCCAGCAGACCCGACCCCCTTGGAGCCTACGAGCAGTACTTC.

This clone was counted once. This CDR3 reads CASSSLTGNSNQPQHF. The CDR3 region has the DNA TGTGCCAGCAGTTCCCTCACAGGGAATAGCAATCAGCCCCAGCATTTT. This chain links TRBV28 with TRBJ1-5; the D gene is possibly TRBD1 (6 bases). The CDR3 length is 16 residues. V was clipped by 4 bases and J by 0 bases, with 13 bases between them. The V gene's germline CDR1 is MDHEN and CDR2 SYDVKM.

The chain links TRBV4-3 to TRBJ2-4; 12 positions agree with TRBD2. Unmatched junction bases numbered 1, after V lost 1 base and J lost 3 bases. Germline V CDR1 and CDR2: LGHNA, YSLEER. CDR3 size: 16 residues. The CDR3 region has the DNA TGCGCCAGCAGCCAAGGGACTAGCGGGAACAAAAACATTCAGTACTTC. Its translation: CASSQGTSGNKNIQYF.

The chain couples TRBV7-6 to TRBJ2-7; 8 bases align to TRBD1. J lost 7 bases, V lost 5 bases, and 4 bases had no gene match. CDR3 length: 12 amino acids. Germline CDR1 SGHVS, CDR2 FNYEAQ. The CDR3 reads CASSPQGGEQYF. DNA of the CDR3: TGTGCCAGCAGCCCACAGGGGGGTGAGCAGTACTTC. Combining the CDR3 with reference TRBV7-6 and TRBJ2-7 gives the whole variable domain GAGVSQSPRYKVTKRGQDVALRCDPISGHVSLYWYRQALGQGPEFLTYFNYEAQQDKSGLPNDRFSAERPEGSISTLTIQRTEQRDSAMYRCASSPQGGEQYFGPGTRLTVT.

This chain connects TRBV5-4 to TRBJ2-1; D is ambiguous. The CDR3 has 13 amino acids. V gave up 4 bases and J gave up 10 bases, with 15 bases separating them. CDR1 and CDR2 (germline): SGHNT, YYREEE (reference sequence). In DNA, the CDR3 is TGTGCCAGCAGCCTGGACCCTCCCCAGGAGCAGTTCTTC. Its translation is CASSLDPPQEQFF.

The chain carries TRBV14 and TRBJ2-5, with 12 bases identical to TRBD2. CDR3 size: 16 residues. The ends lost 4 bases at V and 4 bases at J; junction bases unmatched: 7. CDR1 and CDR2 from the germline V gene are SGHDN and FVKESK. CDR3 region: CASSRRTSGTGETQYF. The CDR3 nucleotides are TGTGCCAGCAGCCGCCGGACTAGCGGGACGGGAGAGACCCAGTACTTC.

The chain has TRBV6-4 and TRBJ1-1; 7 bases agree with TRBD1. J lost 5 bases, V lost 7 bases, and 22 bases had no gene match. Germline V CDR1 and CDR2: MRHNA, SNTAGT. The length of the CDR3 is 18 residues. CDR3 sequence reads: CASKEVTGIISWGTEAFF. Here the CDR3 DNA reads TGTGCCAGCAAAGAAGTGACAGGGATAATCTCTTGGGGGACTGAAGCTTTCTTT.

This clone appeared a single time. The chain joins TRBV5-4 to TRBJ2-1; 9 bases agree with TRBD1. From germline, CDR1 is SGHNT and CDR2 YYREEE (reference sequence). This CDR3 contains 13 residues. J gave up 9 bases and V 3 bases, and 4 bases lay outside the gene matches. CDR3 region: CASSWDRDGEQFF. CDR3 in DNA: TGTGCCAGCAGCTGGGACAGGGATGGTGAGCAGTTCTTC.

The V gene is TRBV10-3, the J gene TRBJ2-7; 7 nucleotides align to TRBD1. With 10 bases clipped from V and 1 base from J, the junction kept 1 base outside the gene matches. Per the germline V gene, CDR1 is ENHRY and CDR2 is SYGVKD. The CDR3 consists of 11 residues. This CDR3 is CATGQSYEQYF. For the CDR3, the DNA is TGTGCCACGGGACAGTCCTACGAGCAGTACTTC.

This sequence joins TRBV6-1 and TRBJ2-7; TRBD1 matches 7 bases. CDR3 length: 14 amino acids. In germline, CDR1 is MNHNS, CDR2 SASEGT. The trim removed 6 bases at V and 2 bases at J, leaving 7 bases unmatched. CDR3 DNA: TGTGCCAGCAGCACCGGGACAGTAGCCTACGAGCAGTACTTC. Protein: CASSTGTVAYEQYF.

This sequence joins TRBV10-3 and TRBJ1-1; 9 bases match TRBD1. CDR1 and CDR2 (germline): ENHRY, SYGVKD. The V gene end was trimmed by 6 bases and the J gene end by 3 bases; junction bases not matched to a gene: 14. The CDR3 runs 17 residues. The CDR3 region has the DNA TGTGCCATCAGGAATTACACAGGGGGCGTTTTGGACACTGAAGCTTTCTTT. Amino acids: CAIRNYTGGVLDTEAFF.

This chain connects TRBV19 to TRBJ1-6; D unclear. The V and J ends lost 8 bases and 2 bases respectively, with 16 bases between them. The CDR3 is made up of 16 amino acids. Germline values: CDR1 LNHDA, CDR2 SQIVND (reference sequence). The CDR3 region has the DNA TGTGCCAGTTCGATGGGCCCGGGGACCTATAATTCACCCCTCCACTTT. This codes for CASSMGPGTYNSPLHF.

The CDR3 nucleotides are TGTGCCAGTAGGAGGTCCGGGGACTCCTACAATGAGCAGTTCTTC. Protein sequence: CASRRSGDSYNEQFF. The V and J genes are TRBV19 and TRBJ2-1; TRBD2 is a possible D gene (5 bases). CDR1 and CDR2 (germline): LNHDA, SQIVND (reference sequence). The CDR3 extends over 15 amino acids. V lost 6 bases to trimming and J lost 0 bases, with 12 bases between them.

The rearrangement uses TRBV2 and TRBJ1-5; 12 nucleotides agree with TRBD1. The CDR3 is 13 residues long. V shed 6 bases, J shed 11 bases, and the junction held 5 bases outside the gene matches. Germline CDR1 SNHLY, CDR2 FYNNEI. The CDR3 region has the DNA TGTGCCAGCAGGGGACAGGGGGCGTCTGCCCAGCATTTT. This codes for CASRGQGASAQHF.